The rows below give T cell receptor beta chains drawn from one sample of a study of PD-1 blockade in classical Hodgkin lymphoma. Data came from immunoSEQ multiplex PCR; TCRdb stores just in-frame clones and leaves some out. Among almost 95,000 clones listed, 75% to 85% were seen once. The source material was peripheral blood mononuclear cells (PBMCs), sampled before the fourth cycle of nivolumab. All receptors derive from a human donor with classical Hodgkin lymphoma. Each CDR3 is given with its conserved first and last residue. The D gene is left open where the match is weak. Only part of the rows carry a size: once, few, many, or a class if the clone is expanded.

CDR3aa,CDR3nt,j_gene,d_gene,v_gene,abundance
CASTVKAGGSSYEQYF,TGTGCCAGCACCGTCAAGGCAGGGGGGAGTTCCTACGAGCAGTACTTC,TRBJ2-7,NA,TRBV18,NA
CASKRTAQETQYF,TGTGCCAGCAAACGGACAGCCCAAGAGACCCAGTACTTC,TRBJ2-5,NA,TRBV27,few
CASTIQGVGELFF,TGCGCCAGCACAATCCAGGGCGTCGGGGAGCTGTTTTTT,TRBJ2-2,NA,TRBV5-1,NA
CASSLMQGAEVGYTF,TGTGCCAGCAGCTTGATGCAGGGGGCTGAGGTTGGCTACACCTTC,TRBJ1-2,TRBD1,TRBV7-9,NA
CASSLNRVETQYF,TGTGCCAGCAGCTTAAACAGGGTGGAGACCCAGTACTTC,TRBJ2-5,NA,TRBV7-3,NA
CASGLGGSTDTQYF,TGTGCTAGTGGTTTGGGAGGTAGCACAGATACGCAGTATTTT,TRBJ2-3,NA,TRBV12-5,NA
CAWVPVGSGNTIYF,TGTGCCTGGGTTCCCGTGGGCTCTGGAAACACCATATATTTT,TRBJ1-3,NA,TRBV30,NA
CASSFHLPQVAESSYEQYF,TGTGCCAGCAGTTTCCATTTACCCCAGGTAGCGGAGAGCTCCTACGAGCAGTACTTC,TRBJ2-7,NA,TRBV27,NA
CASRTGPTSYEQYF,TGCGCCAGCAGGACGGGGCCGACCTCCTACGAGCAGTACTTC,TRBJ2-7,NA,TRBV5-1,NA
CASSLALGGDEKLFF,TGTGCCAGCAGCTTGGCCTTGGGAGGTGATGAAAAACTGTTTTTT,TRBJ1-4,NA,TRBV5-6,NA
CASSASVGSLYGYTF,TGTGCCAGCAGTGCATCGGTAGGATCCCTCTATGGCTACACCTTC,TRBJ1-2,NA,TRBV6-1,once
CASSPGLPPEQYF,TGTGCCAGCAGCCCGGGACTACCGCCCGAGCAGTACTTC,TRBJ2-7,TRBD2,TRBV11-2,NA
CASSAVLGQGTYEQYF,TGTGCCAGCAGTGCCGTCCTGGGACAGGGGACATACGAGCAGTACTTC,TRBJ2-7,TRBD1,TRBV28,few
CASSSRGSNEKLFF,TGTGCCAGCAGTTCCAGGGGGTCAAATGAAAAACTGTTTTTT,TRBJ1-4,TRBD1,TRBV6-5,NA
CASSPYVGGPDQPQHF,TGTGCCAGCAGTCCATACGTGGGGGGCCCCGATCAGCCCCAGCATTTT,TRBJ1-5,NA,TRBV28,NA
CASSETGWRTEAFF,TGTGCCAGCAGTGAAACAGGGTGGCGAACTGAAGCTTTCTTT,TRBJ1-1,NA,TRBV25-1,NA
CASSNRQPDQPQHF,TGTGCCAGCAGTAATCGACAGCCTGATCAGCCCCAGCATTTT,TRBJ1-5,NA,TRBV27,NA
CASSFAGFSYNEQFF,TGTGCCAGCAGCTTTGCGGGATTCTCCTACAATGAGCAGTTCTTC,TRBJ2-1,NA,TRBV5-6,NA
CASSLVQGGGNTIYF,TGCGCCAGCAGCTTGGTCCAGGGAGGTGGAAACACCATATATTTT,TRBJ1-3,NA,TRBV5-1,once
CASSLVAGTDTQYF,TGCGCCAGCAGCTTGGTAGCGGGAACAGATACGCAGTATTTT,TRBJ2-3,TRBD2,TRBV5-1,NA
CASRYSTGELFF,TGTGCCAGTAGGTACTCTACCGGGGAGCTGTTTTTT,TRBJ2-2,NA,TRBV19,NA
CASSEGQRGYGYTF,TGTGCCAGCAGTGAAGGGCAGCGAGGGTATGGCTACACCTTC,TRBJ1-2,NA,TRBV6-1,NA
CASSLRTVPTEAFF,TGTGCCAGCAGCTTACGGACGGTACCCACTGAAGCTTTCTTT,TRBJ1-1,NA,TRBV11-2,NA
CASSGNSAQSKLFF,TGTGCCAGCAGTGGAAACTCGGCCCAATCGAAACTGTTTTTT,TRBJ1-4,NA,TRBV6-1,NA